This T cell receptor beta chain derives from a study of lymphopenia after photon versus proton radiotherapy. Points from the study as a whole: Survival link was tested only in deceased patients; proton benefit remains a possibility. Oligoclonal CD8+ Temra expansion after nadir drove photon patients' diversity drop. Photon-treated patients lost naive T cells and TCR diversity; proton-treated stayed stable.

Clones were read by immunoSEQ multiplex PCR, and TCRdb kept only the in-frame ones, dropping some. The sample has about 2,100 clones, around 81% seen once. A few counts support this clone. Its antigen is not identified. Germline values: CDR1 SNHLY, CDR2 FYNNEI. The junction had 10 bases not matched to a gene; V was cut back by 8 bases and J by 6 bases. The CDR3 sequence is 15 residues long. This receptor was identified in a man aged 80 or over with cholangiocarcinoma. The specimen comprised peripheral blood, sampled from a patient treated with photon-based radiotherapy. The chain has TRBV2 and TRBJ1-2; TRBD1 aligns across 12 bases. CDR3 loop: CASLGTGGASDGYTF. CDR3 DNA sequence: TGTGCCAGCCTTGGGACAGGGGGCGCGAGTGATGGCTACACCTTC.